The 19 T cell receptor beta chains in this list originate from one sample, sequenced in a study of T cells in Graves' hyperthyroidism and ophthalmopathy. RNA transcripts provided the source from which TCR beta CDR3 regions were amplified. The primer set for the first-round RT-PCR of the TCR CDR3 was HTBI. TCRdb called the multiplex PCR reads again in MiXCR, with one record for every CDR3 protein. The data show under 400,000 distinct CDR3 sequences, under 25% seen once. What was sequenced was blood. The receptors originated from a woman in her fifties or sixties with Graves' hyperthyroidism.

This clonotype was seen repeatedly, ten times or more. The gene calls are TRBV20-1 and TRBJ1-1; D unresolved. The ends were cut back, 3 bases at V and 6 bases at J, with 5 bases in the middle. There are 10 residues in the CDR3. Germline CDR1 DFQATT, CDR2 SNEGSKA (reference sequence). The CDR3 spells CSARVSEAFF. CDR3 DNA sequence: TGCAGTGCTAGGGTCTCTGAAGCTTTCTTT.

At least ten counts were recorded for this clonotype. The rearrangement joins TRBV11-2 to TRBJ2-3, with D maybe TRBD2 (6 bases). Looked up from germline, CDR1 is SGHAT and CDR2 is FQNNGV. The CDR3 spans 15 residues. Trimming took off 5 bases at V and 2 bases at J, with 14 bases between the two ends. The CDR3 DNA is TGTGCCAGCAGCCTGGGACTTCAGCTCACAGATACGCAGTATTTT. It encodes CASSLGLQLTDTQYF.

This clonotype occurred many times. This chain's CDR3 is CAISESTTGETQYF. Written as DNA, the CDR3 is TGTGCCATCAGTGAGTCGACAACTGGAGAGACCCAGTACTTC. This chain joins TRBV10-3 and TRBJ2-5; no reliable D call. V lost 0 bases to trimming and J lost 4 bases, with 9 bases between them. Germline-derived CDR1 and CDR2 are ENHRY and SYGVKD. The CDR3 covers 14 residues.

CDR3 DNA: TGTGCCAGTCACAGGTCTAGCACAGATACGCAGTATTTT. Translated: CASHRSSTDTQYF. This sequence joins TRBV7-2 and TRBJ2-3, with a tentative D call TRBD1 (5 bases). Trimming removed 9 bases at V and 0 bases at J, with 10 bases between. Germline values: CDR1 SGHTA, CDR2 FQGNSA. The CDR3 contains 13 residues.

This clonotype showed up many times. The gene calls are TRBV5-1 and TRBJ2-1; D is unclear. This CDR3 comprises 13 residues. CDR1 is SGHRS, CDR2 YFSETQ, per germline. V dropped 0 bases and J dropped 7 bases, with 8 bases sitting between them. The CDR3 bases are TGCGCCAGCAGCTTGGGACGAGCAAATGAGCAGTTCTTC. This gives the protein CASSLGRANEQFF.

V usage is TRBV11-2 and J usage is TRBJ1-2; 7 bases line up with TRBD1. Germline-derived CDR1 and CDR2 are SGHAT and FQNNGV. V was clipped by 5 bases and J by 4 bases; unmatched bases: 7. This CDR3 contains 14 residues. The CDR3 DNA sequence: TGTGCCAGCAGCCGAGCAGGGGGTGGCTATGGCTACACCTTC. It yields the protein CASSRAGGGYGYTF.

A few counts support this clonotype. This sequence may be a read error, since a much larger clone differs from it by one base. The gene calls are TRBV11-3 and TRBJ2-5; D is perhaps TRBD2 (5 bases). Germline-derived CDR1 and CDR2 are SGHNT and YENEEA. The length of the CDR3 is 15 residues. V was trimmed by 4 bases and J by 6 bases, leaving 18 bases between them. The CDR3 DNA is TGTGCCAGCAGCTCAGAACTAGGGAGACAAAAGACCCAGTACTTC. Translated, it gives CASSSELGRQKTQYF.

The chain uses TRBV2 and TRBJ1-6, with D possibly being TRBD1 (5 bases). The CDR3 is 14 amino acids. CDR1 is SNHLY and CDR2 is FYNNEI in the germline V gene. Trimming took off 6 bases at V and 10 bases at J, with 16 bases between the two ends. The CDR3 is CASSETGPSSPLHF. In nucleotides, the CDR3 is TGTGCCAGCAGCGAGACGGGACCATCGTCACCCCTCCACTTT. Full variable domain (missing parts from reference TRBV2 and TRBJ1-6): EPEVTQTPSHQVTQMGQEVILRCVPISNHLYFYWYRQILGQKVEFLVSFYNNEISEKSEIFDDQFSVERPDGSNFTLKIRSTKLEDSAMYFCASSETGPSSPLHFGNGTRLTVT.

The chain is built from TRBV29-1 and TRBJ2-7; TRBD2 matches at 12 bases. Trimming removed 4 bases from V and 0 bases from J; junction bases left unmatched: 7. Germline CDR1 SQVTM, CDR2 ANQGSEA. The CDR3 covers 16 residues. The DNA of the CDR3 is TGCAGCGTTGGACTAGCGGGAGCTGGCAGCTCCTACGAGCAGTACTTC. Translating it yields CSVGLAGAGSSYEQYF.

The table lists this clonotype with many counts. This chain connects TRBV5-1 to TRBJ1-6; a weak D match, TRBD1 (6 bases). V lost 5 bases to trimming and J lost 7 bases, with 13 bases between them. CDR1 and CDR2 (germline): SGHRS, YFSETQ. The CDR3 covers 14 residues. CDR3 DNA sequence: TGCGCCAGCAGGCAGGGGCCCACGAATTCACCCCTCCACTTT. The encoded protein is CASRQGPTNSPLHF.

This clonotype was detected only once. The chain combines TRBV27 with TRBJ2-3; D uncertain. This CDR3 is 17 amino acids long. Germline V gene lookup returns CDR1 MNHEY and CDR2 SMNVEV (reference sequence). V was pared by 3 bases and J by 2 bases, with 18 bases between. The CDR3 nucleotides are TGTGCCAGCAGTTTTAGTTTTGGGGAATATCACACAGATACGCAGTATTTT. This translates into CASSFSFGEYHTDTQYF.

The sample holds many counts of this clonotype. This chain joins TRBV28 and TRBJ1-2; TRBD1 agrees at 10 bases. This CDR3 has 15 residues. V lost 1 base, J lost 6 bases, and 5 bases stayed unmatched. Germline values: CDR1 MDHEN, CDR2 SYDVKM. In DNA, the CDR3 is TGTGCCAGCAGTTTATCGGGACAGGGGAGGGATGGCTACACCTTC. Its protein product is CASSLSGQGRDGYTF.

This clonotype was seen ten or more times. The rearrangement joins TRBV7-9 to TRBJ2-1, with TRBD2 matching 7 bases. The CDR3 spans 17 residues. The trim removed 5 bases at V and 3 bases at J, leaving 13 bases unmatched. The germline CDR1 and CDR2 sequences are SEHNR and FQNEAQ (reference sequence). CDR3 sequence: CASSPGGAGKSYNEQFF. The DNA of the CDR3 is TGTGCCAGCAGCCCCGGGGGAGCGGGGAAGAGCTACAATGAGCAGTTCTTC.

This clonotype occurred many times. V usage is TRBV20-1 and J usage is TRBJ2-7, with 9 bases lining up with TRBD2. V was pared by 6 bases and J by 4 bases, with 13 bases of the junction left unmatched. Germline V gene sequence: CDR1 DFQATT, CDR2 SNEGSKA (reference sequence). The CDR3 contains 15 residues. CDR3 DNA: TGCAGTGCCCCAATCCCGACTAGCGGAAAATACGAGCAGTACTTC. This gives the protein CSAPIPTSGKYEQYF.

V usage is TRBV12-3 or TRBV12-4 and J usage is TRBJ2-1, with 7 bases fitting TRBD2. The CDR3 is 16 residues long. After removal of 1 base from V and 9 bases from J, the junction contained 12 bases not matched to a gene. CDR3 in amino acids: CASSLGLSSGNGEQFF. The CDR3 DNA reads TGTGCCAGCAGTTTAGGTTTGTCTAGCGGAAATGGTGAGCAGTTCTTC.

There are many counts of this clonotype. The genes are TRBV30 and TRBJ2-5, with a tentative D call TRBD1 (5 bases). Germline-derived CDR1 and CDR2 are GTSNPN and SVGIG (reference sequence). V lost 4 bases and J 3 bases, leaving 12 bases between the germline ends. The CDR3 is made up of 13 amino acids. The CDR3 nucleotides are TGTGCCTGGACAGGGATCCTTAAAGAGACCCAGTACTTC. Translation gives CAWTGILKETQYF.

This chain uses TRBV10-3 with TRBJ2-3; 7 nucleotides align to TRBD1. Trimming at V came to 6 bases and at J to 2 bases, leaving 14 bases not matched to a gene. From germline, CDR1 is ENHRY and CDR2 SYGVKD. This CDR3 contains 17 residues. The CDR3 DNA is TGTGCCATCAGCGTAAAAGGGGACAGTAGCATCACAGATACGCAGTATTTT. Its protein is CAISVKGDSSITDTQYF.

This clonotype was counted many times. The chain has TRBV12-3 or TRBV12-4 and TRBJ2-3; TRBD2 agrees at 11 bases. The CDR3 contains 17 residues. Trimming took 6 bases from V and 6 from J; bases not matched to a gene: 14. This CDR3 is CASSLRGLAVSGDTQYF. The CDR3 nucleotides read TGTGCCAGCAGCCTAAGGGGACTAGCGGTGTCCGGGGATACGCAGTATTTT.

About this clonotype: This may stem from a read error, because a much larger clone lies one nucleotide away. The chain joins TRBV12-3 or TRBV12-4 to TRBJ1-2; tentative D call: TRBD1 (5 bases). The length of the CDR3 is 14 residues. The CDR3 protein is CACRSLGAGYGYTF. Here the CDR3 DNA reads TGTGCCTGCAGGTCTCTCGGGGCCGGCTATGGCTACACCTTC.